The source of this T cell receptor (beta chain) is a study of T cell repertoires in cytomegalovirus infection. Study information: Evidence of both CMV infection and a matching HLA type came from public TCR beta signatures.

TCRdb called the reads again in MiXCR, with one record for every CDR3 protein. Counted here are 450,000 to 650,000 distinct CDR3 sequences, 26% occurring once; the ten biggest clones make up less than 15%. This CDR3 is 13 amino acids long. Germline V CDR1 and CDR2: SGHTA, FQGNSA. The germline V and J ends were trimmed by 6 bases and 3 bases, with 11 bases remaining between them. In the case of this clonotype: Its target is unknown.

Study-wide points: HLA-C-restricted CMV-specific TCR beta clonotypes were dominant in the ex vivo response. Summed frequency of shared TCR beta families picked out CMV carriers who also had the relevant HLA.

The clonotype comes from a human donor in good health (CMV status not recorded). Some clones in this sample may be carry-over from other donors' samples. The chain combines TRBV7-2 with TRBJ1-1; D unclear. Sequencing was performed on PBMCs. The CDR3 region has the DNA TGTGCCAGCAGTAGTCAGCCAGACACTGAAGCTTTCTTT. It is translated as CASSSQPDTEAFF.